This TCR beta chain was identified in a study of cytomegalovirus exposure and HLA in healthy donors. Study-wide results and caveats: Specificity for CMV antigens was confirmed in vitro for a few of the CMV-associated chains.

Libraries were prepared by immunoSEQ multiplex PCR; TCRdb keeps only in-frame clonotypes and omits some of them. The data contain about 160,000 clones, approximately 88% of them singletons. A word on this clone: The target antigen is unknown.

Donors were drawn from the 120-subject validation cohort, separate from the roughly 700-subject first cohort. The receptor's source is a man aged 25-40 years in good health and CMV-seropositive. The sequencing input was PBMCs.

DNA of the CDR3: TGCGCCAGCAGCCAAGATCGGTTCCCCTACGAGCAGTACTTC. It specifies CASSQDRFPYEQYF. The V and J genes are TRBV4-3 and TRBJ2-7; D unresolved. Trimming removed 0 bases at V and 2 bases at J, with 8 bases between. The CDR3 extends over 14 amino acids. CDR1 and CDR2 (germline): LGHNA, YSLEER.